These 19 T cell receptor beta chains were sequenced from one sample in a study of CD4 T cell repertoires and nickel. MiXCR, run by TCRdb on the RT-PCR reads, gives a single entry per CDR3 protein. The sample records fewer than 700 distinct CDR3 sequences, 44% being singletons. Material: CD4+ T cells from blood, not recorded whether cultured. Receptor source: a human donor in a nickel allergy study, with or without nickel allergy (not recorded which). It is not recorded whether this sample comes from one donor or several.

This sequence joins TRBV29-1 and TRBJ1-3; D ambiguous. Germline V lookup: CDR1 SQVTM, CDR2 ANQGSEA. V lost 6 bases and J 0 bases, leaving 3 bases between the germline ends. This CDR3 has 11 residues. The CDR3 coding sequence is TGCAGCGTCGGCTCTGGAAACACCATATATTTT. Residues: CSVGSGNTIYF.

V gene TRBV5-1 combines with J gene TRBJ2-7; D unresolved. CDR1 and CDR2 from the germline V gene are SGHRS and YFSETQ. The CDR3 extends over 15 amino acids. V was trimmed by 4 bases and J by 6 bases, leaving 20 bases between them. The CDR3 spells CASSPATLHSAEQYF. CDR3 nucleotide sequence: TGCGCCAGCAGCCCAGCGACCTTACATAGTGCCGAGCAGTACTTC.

This clonotype was recorded a few times. This chain uses TRBV11-2 with TRBJ2-1; D remains unclear. The CDR3 covers 16 residues. Trimming removed 6 bases from V and 0 bases from J, with 15 bases in between. Germline loops: CDR1 SGHAT, CDR2 FQNNGV. This CDR3 is CASRTAYRSSYNEQFF. The CDR3 nucleotides are TGTGCCAGCAGAACAGCTTACAGAAGCTCCTACAATGAGCAGTTCTTC. Looking up the rest from reference TRBV11-2 and TRBJ2-1 gives the full variable domain: EAGVAQSPRYKIIEKRQSVAFWCNPISGHATLYWYQQILGQGPKLLIQFQNNGVVDDSQLPKDRFSAERLKGVDSTLKIQPAKLEDSAVYLCASRTAYRSSYNEQFFGPGTRLTVL.

A few counts support this clonotype. The chain couples TRBV19 to TRBJ1-1; D not resolved. The V and J ends lost 5 bases and 3 bases respectively, with 13 bases between them. The germline V gene has CDR1 LNHDA and CDR2 SQIVND (reference sequence). The CDR3 has 14 amino acids. CDR3 protein: CASSPGATYTEAFF. CDR3 in DNA: TGTGCCAGTAGTCCCGGAGCGACTTACACTGAAGCTTTCTTT.

The table lists this clonotype with a few counts. The chain joins TRBV4-1 to TRBJ1-4, with D possibly being TRBD1 (6 bases). CDR3 length: 15 amino acids. Trimming pared 5 bases from V and 4 bases from J, leaving 14 bases between. The germline gives CDR1 MGHRA, CDR2 YSYEKL. The CDR3 protein is CASSWTGTLNEKLFF. Written as DNA, the CDR3 is TGCGCCAGCAGCTGGACCGGGACACTTAATGAAAAACTGTTTTTT.

This clonotype was seen a handful of times. The chain uses TRBV2 and TRBJ2-5; D gene unclear. This CDR3 comprises 13 residues. The V end lost 5 bases, the J end lost 7 bases, and 14 bases lay between the germline ends. Germline loops: CDR1 SNHLY, CDR2 FYNNEI. CDR3 bases: TGTGCCAGCAGTTCCGACCGAGTGGGGACCCAGTACTTC. It translates to CASSSDRVGTQYF.

The chain carries TRBV12-3 or TRBV12-4 and TRBJ1-5; the match to TRBD1 covers 7 bases. The CDR3 length is 17 residues. The junction had 8 bases not matched to a gene; V was cut back by 0 bases and J by 3 bases. The chain's CDR3 is CASSLALGGGNNQPQHF. As DNA, the CDR3 is TGTGCCAGCAGTTTAGCGCTAGGGGGCGGGAACAATCAGCCCCAGCATTTT.

This chain uses TRBV4-3 with TRBJ1-2; 7 positions agree with TRBD1. V shed 4 bases and J 8 bases; nucleotides not matched to a gene: 13. Germline lookup yields CDR1 LGHNA and CDR2 YSLEER. CDR3 length equals 15 residues. DNA of the CDR3: TGCGCCAGCAGCCCCGAGCTTACAGGGGCGAACGGCTACACCTTC. The encoded protein is CASSPELTGANGYTF.

Only a few counts were recorded for this clonotype. The CDR3 DNA is TGTGCCACCAGTAGTATTGGGGGTAGAAATCAGCCCCAGCATTTT. This gives the protein CATSSIGGRNQPQHF. The gene calls are TRBV19 and TRBJ1-5, with D perhaps matching TRBD1 (5 bases). CDR3 size: 15 residues. The V end was cut by 10 bases, the J end by 4 bases, with 20 bases between. CDR1 is LNHDA, CDR2 SQIVND, per germline (reference sequence).

V is TRBV6-2 or TRBV6-3 and J is TRBJ2-1; D uncertain. Trimming pared 6 bases from V and 8 bases from J, leaving 17 bases between. Germline V gene lookup returns CDR1 MNHEY and CDR2 SVGEGT. The CDR3 runs 14 residues. The CDR3 sequence is CASRPPRVFDEQFF. The CDR3 bases are TGTGCCAGCAGGCCTCCAAGGGTCTTTGATGAGCAGTTCTTC.

This clonotype was seen a handful of times. The chain recombines TRBV6-6 with TRBJ2-1, with TRBD2 matching 7 bases. The CDR3 has 15 residues. V lost 3 bases and J lost 4; bases outside the gene matches: 6. CDR1 is MNHNY and CDR2 is SVGAGI in the germline V gene (reference sequence). In nucleotides, the CDR3 is TGTGCCAGCAGTTATCGAGGGGAGGGGTACAATGAGCAGTTCTTC. Translation: CASSYRGEGYNEQFF.

Only a few counts were recorded for this clonotype. V is TRBV12-3 or TRBV12-4 and J is TRBJ2-3; perhaps TRBD2 as D (5 bases). V lost 4 bases, J lost 6 bases, and 14 bases lay in between. The CDR3 has 14 residues. The CDR3 DNA follows: TGTGCCAGCAGTTCCCGGGGTTTTGGGGATACGCAGTATTTT. The encoded protein is CASSSRGFGDTQYF.

The V gene is TRBV15, the J gene TRBJ1-4; a weak D match, TRBD1 (6 bases). CDR1 is LNHNV, CDR2 YYDKDF, per germline (reference sequence). The germline V and J ends were trimmed by 0 bases and 4 bases, with 12 bases remaining between them. This CDR3 spans 16 amino acids. The CDR3 reads CATSRDRNRDNEKLFF. For the CDR3, the DNA is TGTGCCACCAGCAGAGACAGGAACAGGGATAATGAAAAACTGTTTTTT. Drawing the rest from reference TRBV15 and TRBJ1-4, the complete variable domain is DAMVIQNPRYQVTQFGKPVTLSCSQTLNHNVMYWYQQKSSQAPKLLFHYYDKDFNNEADTPDNFQSRRPNTSFCFLDIRSPGLGDTAMYLCATSRDRNRDNEKLFFGSGTQLSVL.

The rearrangement links TRBV7-2 to TRBJ1-2; D call uncertain. Looked up from germline, CDR1 is SGHTA and CDR2 is FQGNSA. CDR3 length equals 18 residues. V was cut by 2 bases and J by 7 bases, with 26 bases left in between. The CDR3 sequence: CASSLLFGGTSSGSGYTF. CDR3 nucleotides: TGTGCCAGCAGCTTACTATTTGGAGGTACCTCTTCGGGGAGTGGCTACACCTTC.

V and J are TRBV10-2 and TRBJ2-6; D remains ambiguous. This CDR3 contains 16 residues. Germline V gene lookup returns CDR1 WSHSY and CDR2 SAAADI. The ends were cut back, 8 bases at V and 0 bases at J, with 14 bases in the middle. The CDR3 loop is CASSGPETSGANVLTF. In DNA, the CDR3 is TGCGCCAGCTCCGGGCCAGAAACCTCTGGGGCCAACGTCCTGACTTTC.

The chain couples TRBV20-1 to TRBJ1-5; D remains ambiguous. The V end was cut by 3 bases, the J end by 0 bases, with 12 bases between. The CDR3 covers 15 residues. The V gene's germline CDR1 is DFQATT and CDR2 SNEGSKA (reference sequence). The CDR3 region has the DNA TGCAGTGCTAGGGAGAGGGCAAATAGCAATCAGCCCCAGCATTTT. This translates into CSARERANSNQPQHF.

This sequence joins TRBV29-1 and TRBJ2-5, with D unclear. Germline assignment: CDR1 SQVTM and CDR2 ANQGSEA. V lost 3 bases and J 3 bases, leaving 5 bases between the germline ends. The length of the CDR3 is 11 residues. The CDR3, as DNA: TGCAGCGTTGACACCAAAGAGACCCAGTACTTC. Translated: CSVDTKETQYF.

The chain joins TRBV20-1 to TRBJ2-1; 13 bases fit TRBD2. Germline CDR1 DFQATT, CDR2 SNEGSKA (reference sequence). J lost 8 bases, V lost 5 bases, and 3 bases had no gene match. This CDR3 spans 13 amino acids. CDR3 sequence reads: CSALTSGGDEQFF. In nucleotides, the CDR3 is TGCAGTGCTCTTACTAGCGGGGGGGATGAGCAGTTCTTC.

The V and J genes are TRBV7-2 and TRBJ1-4; possibly TRBD1 for D (6 bases). Per the germline V gene, CDR1 is SGHTA and CDR2 is FQGNSA. V was pared by 5 bases and J by 7 bases, with 11 bases between. CDR3 length equals 13 residues. This CDR3 reads CASSKLGAEKLFF. CDR3 in DNA: TGTGCCAGCAGCAAACTGGGGGCTGAAAAACTGTTTTTT.